This TCR beta chain stems from a study of CD4+ T cells in melanoma. Study findings and constraints: A reported correlation linked neoantigen-specific CD4+ T cells to CD8+, macrophage and B cell function. In melanoma, neoantigen-specific CD4+ T cells reportedly differed in differentiation state.

This clone was picked up a small number of times. Its antigen is undetermined. CDR1 is MNHNY, CDR2 SVGAGI, per germline (reference sequence). This CDR3 region has 15 residues. The V and J ends lost 2 bases and 5 bases, in that order; junction bases with no gene match: 4. TCRdb's table, derived via immunoSEQ multiplex PCR, lists solely in-frame clones and lacks some. Of roughly 3,900 clones in the sample, less than 80% are singletons; the top ten hold 9.5% to 12%. The chain uses TRBV6-6 and TRBJ2-2; TRBD1 aligns across 8 bases. The source is a human donor with melanoma. Material: tumor tissue. CDR3 residues: CASSYRDRRTGELFF. The DNA for the CDR3 is TGTGCCAGCAGTTACAGGGACAGGAGGACCGGGGAGCTGTTTTTT.